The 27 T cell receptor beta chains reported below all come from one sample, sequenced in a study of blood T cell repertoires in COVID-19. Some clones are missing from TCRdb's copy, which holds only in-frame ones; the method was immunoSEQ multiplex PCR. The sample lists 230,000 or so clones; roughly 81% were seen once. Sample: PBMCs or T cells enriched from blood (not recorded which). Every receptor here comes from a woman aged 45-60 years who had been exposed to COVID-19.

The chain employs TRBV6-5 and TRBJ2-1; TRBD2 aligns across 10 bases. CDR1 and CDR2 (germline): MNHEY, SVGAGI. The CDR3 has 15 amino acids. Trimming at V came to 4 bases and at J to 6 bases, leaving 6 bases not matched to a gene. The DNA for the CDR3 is TGTGCCAGCAGTTCCCCTAGCGGGGGTCCCAATGAGCAGTTCTTC. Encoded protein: CASSSPSGGPNEQFF.

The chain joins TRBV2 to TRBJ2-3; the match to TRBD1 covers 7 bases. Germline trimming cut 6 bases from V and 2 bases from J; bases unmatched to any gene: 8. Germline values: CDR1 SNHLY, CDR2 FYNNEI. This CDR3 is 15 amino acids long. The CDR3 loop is CASRPTGPTTDTQYF. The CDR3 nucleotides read TGTGCCAGCAGGCCGACAGGGCCTACCACAGATACGCAGTATTTT.

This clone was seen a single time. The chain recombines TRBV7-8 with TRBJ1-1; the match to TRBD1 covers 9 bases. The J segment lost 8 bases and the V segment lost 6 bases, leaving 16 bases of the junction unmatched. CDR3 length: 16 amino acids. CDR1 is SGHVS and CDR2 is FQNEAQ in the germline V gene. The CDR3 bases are TGTGCCAGCAGTTATCGTGAACAGGGGGCTTCAAGCGAAGCTTTCTTT. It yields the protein CASSYREQGASSEAFF.

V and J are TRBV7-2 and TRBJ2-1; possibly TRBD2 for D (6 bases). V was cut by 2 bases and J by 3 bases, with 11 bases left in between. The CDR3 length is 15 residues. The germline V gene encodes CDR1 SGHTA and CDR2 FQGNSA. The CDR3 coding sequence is TGTGCCAGCAGCTTATTCTCCGGGGGCTACAATGAGCAGTTCTTC. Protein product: CASSLFSGGYNEQFF.

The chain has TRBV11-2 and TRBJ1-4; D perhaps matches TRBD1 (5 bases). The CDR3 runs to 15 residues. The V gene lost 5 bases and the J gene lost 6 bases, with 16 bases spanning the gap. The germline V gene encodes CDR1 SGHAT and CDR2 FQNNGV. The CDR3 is CASSNGGGTHEKLFF. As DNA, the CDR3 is TGTGCCAGCAGCAACGGAGGAGGGACCCATGAAAAACTGTTTTTT.

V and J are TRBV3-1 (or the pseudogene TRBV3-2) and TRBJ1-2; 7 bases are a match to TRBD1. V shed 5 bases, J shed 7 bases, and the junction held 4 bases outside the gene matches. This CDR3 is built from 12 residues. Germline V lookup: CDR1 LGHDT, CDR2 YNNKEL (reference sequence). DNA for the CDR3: TGTGCCAGCAGCTCCGGGACAGCTGGCTACACCTTC. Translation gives CASSSGTAGYTF.

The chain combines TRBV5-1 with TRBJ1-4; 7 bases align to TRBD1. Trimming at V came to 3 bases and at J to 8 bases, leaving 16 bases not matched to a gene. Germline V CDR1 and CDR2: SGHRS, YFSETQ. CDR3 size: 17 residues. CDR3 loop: CASSSSGLMTTGEKLFF. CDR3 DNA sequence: TGCGCCAGCAGCTCTTCGGGCCTCATGACGACAGGGGAAAAACTGTTTTTT.

The CDR3 is CAWSGTGGNEQFF. The CDR3, as DNA: TGTGCCTGGAGTGGGACAGGGGGCAATGAGCAGTTCTTC. The V gene is TRBV30, the J gene TRBJ2-1; 10 nucleotides align to TRBD1. This CDR3 contains 13 residues. V was pared by 1 base and J by 6 bases, with 0 bases of the junction left unmatched. Per the germline V gene, CDR1 is GTSNPN and CDR2 is SVGIG (reference sequence).

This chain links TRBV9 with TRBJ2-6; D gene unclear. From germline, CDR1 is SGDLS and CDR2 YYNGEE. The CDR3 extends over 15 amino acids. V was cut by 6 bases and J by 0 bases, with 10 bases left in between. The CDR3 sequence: CASTRVSSGANVLTF. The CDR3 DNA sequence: TGTGCCAGCACCCGAGTAAGCTCTGGGGCCAACGTCCTGACTTTC.

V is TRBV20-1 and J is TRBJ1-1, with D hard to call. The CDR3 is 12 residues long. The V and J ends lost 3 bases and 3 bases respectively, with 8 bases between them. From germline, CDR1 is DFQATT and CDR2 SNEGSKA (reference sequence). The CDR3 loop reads CSASATDTEAFF. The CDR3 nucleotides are TGCAGTGCTAGTGCAACTGACACTGAAGCTTTCTTT.

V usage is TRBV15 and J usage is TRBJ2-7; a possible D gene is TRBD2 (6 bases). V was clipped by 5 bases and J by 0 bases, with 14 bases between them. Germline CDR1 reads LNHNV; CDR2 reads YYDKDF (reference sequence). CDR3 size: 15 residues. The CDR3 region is CATSPGGSSSYEQYF. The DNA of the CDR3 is TGTGCCACCAGCCCAGGAGGGAGTAGCTCCTACGAGCAGTACTTC.

CDR3 DNA: TGTGCCAGCAGCTTGGACCCAGGGCCCGGAAACACCATATATTTT. Encoded protein: CASSLDPGPGNTIYF. V is TRBV5-4 and J is TRBJ1-3, with D perhaps TRBD1 (5 bases). V lost 0 bases to trimming and J lost 4 bases, with 11 bases between them. Germline CDR1 reads SGHNT; CDR2 reads YYREEE (reference sequence). There are 15 residues in the CDR3.

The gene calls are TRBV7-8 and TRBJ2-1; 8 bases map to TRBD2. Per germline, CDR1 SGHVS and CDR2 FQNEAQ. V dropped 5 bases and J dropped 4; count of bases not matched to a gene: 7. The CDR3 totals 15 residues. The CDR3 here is CASSKQTSDYNEQFF. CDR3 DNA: TGTGCCAGCAGCAAACAGACTAGCGATTACAATGAGCAGTTCTTC.

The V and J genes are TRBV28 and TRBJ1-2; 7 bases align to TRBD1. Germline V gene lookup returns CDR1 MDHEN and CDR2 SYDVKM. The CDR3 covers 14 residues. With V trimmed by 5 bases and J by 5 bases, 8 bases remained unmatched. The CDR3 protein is CASSLGQAKYGYTF. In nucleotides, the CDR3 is TGTGCCAGCAGTCTTGGACAGGCAAAATATGGCTACACCTTC.

CDR3 in DNA: TGCGCCAGCAGCCAAGATCCGGGGAGGACTGAAGCTTTCTTT. It specifies CASSQDPGRTEAFF. V gene TRBV4-3 combines with J gene TRBJ1-1, with D hard to call. Germline CDR1 LGHNA, CDR2 YSLEER. The V end lost 0 bases, the J end lost 5 bases, and 10 bases lay between the germline ends. This CDR3 has 14 amino acids.

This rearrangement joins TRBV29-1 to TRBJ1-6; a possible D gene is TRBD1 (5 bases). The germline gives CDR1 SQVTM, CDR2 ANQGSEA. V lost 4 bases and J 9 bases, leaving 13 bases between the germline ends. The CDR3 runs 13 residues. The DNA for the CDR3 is TGCAGCGTTGCTCAGGGAGGCTCTTCACCCCTCCACTTT. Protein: CSVAQGGSSPLHF.

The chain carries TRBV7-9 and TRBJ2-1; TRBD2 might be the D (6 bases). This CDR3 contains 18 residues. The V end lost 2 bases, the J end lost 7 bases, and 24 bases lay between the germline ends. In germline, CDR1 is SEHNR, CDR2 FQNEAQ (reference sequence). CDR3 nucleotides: TGTGCCAGCAGCTTATCTCATATCGGGGGTAAGATTGCGAATGAGCAGTTCTTC. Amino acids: CASSLSHIGGKIANEQFF. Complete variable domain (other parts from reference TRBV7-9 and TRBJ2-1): DTGVSQNPRHKITKRGQNVTFRCDPISEHNRLYWYRQTLGQGPEFLTYFQNEAQLEKSRLLSDRFSAERPKGSFSTLEIQRTEQGDSAMYLCASSLSHIGGKIANEQFFGPGTRLTVL.

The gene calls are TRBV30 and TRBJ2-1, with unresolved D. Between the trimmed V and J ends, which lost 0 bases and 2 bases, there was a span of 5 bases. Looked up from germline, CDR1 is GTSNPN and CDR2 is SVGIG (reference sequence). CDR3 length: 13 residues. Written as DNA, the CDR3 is TGTGCCTGGAGTGTACTTGCCTACAATGAGCAGTTCTTC. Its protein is CAWSVLAYNEQFF.

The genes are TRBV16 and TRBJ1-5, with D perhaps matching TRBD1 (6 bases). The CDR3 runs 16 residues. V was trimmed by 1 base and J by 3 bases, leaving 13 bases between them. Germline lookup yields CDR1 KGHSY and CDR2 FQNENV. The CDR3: CASSQFRDTFNQPQHF. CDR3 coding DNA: TGTGCCAGCAGCCAATTCCGGGACACCTTCAATCAGCCCCAGCATTTT.

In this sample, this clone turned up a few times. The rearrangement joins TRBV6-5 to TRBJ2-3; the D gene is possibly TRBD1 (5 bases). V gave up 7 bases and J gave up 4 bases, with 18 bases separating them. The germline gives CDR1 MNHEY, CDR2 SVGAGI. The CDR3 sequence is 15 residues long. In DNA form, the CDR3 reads TGTGCCAGCACCGTCACGGGCAGGGTAGCAGATACGCAGTATTTT. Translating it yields CASTVTGRVADTQYF.

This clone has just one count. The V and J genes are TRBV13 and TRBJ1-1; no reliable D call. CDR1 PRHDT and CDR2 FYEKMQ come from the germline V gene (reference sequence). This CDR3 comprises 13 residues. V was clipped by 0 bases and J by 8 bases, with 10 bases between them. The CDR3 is CASSLGPGTEAFF. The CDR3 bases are TGTGCCAGCAGCTTAGGCCCGGGTACCGAAGCTTTCTTT.

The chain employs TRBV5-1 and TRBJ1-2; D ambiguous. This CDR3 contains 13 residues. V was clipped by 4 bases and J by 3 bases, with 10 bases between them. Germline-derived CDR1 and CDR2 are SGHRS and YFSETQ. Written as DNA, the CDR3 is TGCGCCAGCAGCCCGGACGGGGACTATGGCTACACCTTC. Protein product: CASSPDGDYGYTF.

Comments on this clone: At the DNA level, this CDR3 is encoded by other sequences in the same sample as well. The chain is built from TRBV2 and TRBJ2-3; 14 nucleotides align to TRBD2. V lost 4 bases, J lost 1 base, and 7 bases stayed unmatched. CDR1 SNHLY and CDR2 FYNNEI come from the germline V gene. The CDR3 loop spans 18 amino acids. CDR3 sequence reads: CASSGGTSGGRGTDTQYF. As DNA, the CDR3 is TGTGCCAGCAGTGGCGGGACTAGCGGGGGCCGGGGCACAGATACGCAGTATTTT.

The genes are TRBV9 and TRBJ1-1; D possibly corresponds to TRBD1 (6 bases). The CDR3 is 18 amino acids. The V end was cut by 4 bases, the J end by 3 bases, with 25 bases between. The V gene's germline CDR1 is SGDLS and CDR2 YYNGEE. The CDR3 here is CASSTRFDSVTGHTEAFF. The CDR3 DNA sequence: TGTGCCAGCAGCACCCGATTCGACAGCGTTACAGGGCACACTGAAGCTTTCTTT.

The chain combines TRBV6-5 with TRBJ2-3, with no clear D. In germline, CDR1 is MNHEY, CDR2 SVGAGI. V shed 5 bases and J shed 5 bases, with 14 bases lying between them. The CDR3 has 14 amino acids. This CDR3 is CASSNPHFKDTQYF. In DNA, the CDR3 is TGTGCCAGCAGTAACCCCCACTTCAAAGATACGCAGTATTTT.

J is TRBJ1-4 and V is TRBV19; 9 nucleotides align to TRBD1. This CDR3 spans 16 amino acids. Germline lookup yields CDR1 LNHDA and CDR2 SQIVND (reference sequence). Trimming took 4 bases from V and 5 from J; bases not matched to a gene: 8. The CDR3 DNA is TGTGCCAGTAGTACTGGCGCCGGGACAGGGAATGAAAAACTGTTTTTT. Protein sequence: CASSTGAGTGNEKLFF.

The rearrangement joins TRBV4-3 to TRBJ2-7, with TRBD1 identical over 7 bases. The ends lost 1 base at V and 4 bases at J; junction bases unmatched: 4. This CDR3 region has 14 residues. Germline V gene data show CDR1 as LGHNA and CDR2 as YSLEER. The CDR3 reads CASSQVGRGYEQYF. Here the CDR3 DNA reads TGCGCCAGCAGCCAAGTGGGCAGGGGGTACGAGCAGTACTTC.